The sequence of this TCR beta chain was determined in a study of blood T cell repertoires in COVID-19. Background on the study: Samples of COVID-19 (acute and convalescent) were obtained from the United States, Italy and Spain.

Germline CDR1 reads SGHKS; CDR2 reads YYEKEE (reference sequence). CDR3 length: 18 residues. The ends lost 1 base at V and 1 base at J; junction bases unmatched: 11. Original processing methods: Reference gene primer amplification in the assay estimated nucleated cell counts. The table came from immunoSEQ multiplex PCR; TCRdb's copy has only in-frame clones and leaves some out. Clonal size and the V and J genes are those of that table, whereas D and trimming came from the DNA. The sample gives some 80,000 clones, approximately 83% of which show up once; 9% to 10% is in the top ten. Sequenced material: peripheral blood. V gene TRBV5-5 combines with J gene TRBJ2-1; 7 bases align to TRBD2. The receptor was isolated from a human donor in a cohort sampled during active COVID-19. As DNA, the CDR3 is TGTGCCAGCAGCTTGCGCGGGGGAAGGGCGGCTTCCTACAATGAGCAGTTCTTC. This gives the protein CASSLRGGRAASYNEQFF.